These T cell receptor beta chains were read from a single sample in a study of blood T cell repertoires in COVID-19. The assay was immunoSEQ multiplex PCR, and TCRdb's table has in-frame clones only and misses some. Counted here are approximately 160,000 clones, under 90% occurring once; the ten biggest clones make up approximately 7.7%. Sequenced: PBMCs or T cells enriched from blood (not recorded which). These TCRs come from a woman in her fifties or sixties who had recovered from COVID-19. Both conserved end residues are part of each CDR3. A D gene is named only where the DNA matches it firmly. Expanded clones are given a class, and other clones once, few, many or no size at all.

TRBV24-1	NA	TRBJ1-4	NA	TGTGCCACCCAATTGTCGGGTAACGAAAAACTGTTTTTT	CATQLSGNEKLFF
TRBV7-3	NA	TRBJ2-5	NA	TGTGCCAGCAGCCCTTCCGGGACACTTAAAAAGACCCAGTACTTC	CASSPSGTLKKTQYF
TRBV19	NA	TRBJ1-4	NA	TGTGCCAGTAGCCGGGGTCCATCGACAGGAGAAAAACTGTTTTTT	CASSRGPSTGEKLFF
TRBV28	NA	TRBJ2-1	NA	TGTGCCAGCAGTAGCCTGGCGGAAACCGTCTACAATGAGCAGTTCTTC	CASSSLAETVYNEQFF
TRBV27	NA	TRBJ1-1	TRBD1	TGTGCCAGCAGTTTACGGCAGGGGGCGAAGAACACTGAAGCTTTCTTT	CASSLRQGAKNTEAFF
TRBV7-6	many	TRBJ2-5	NA	TGTGCCAGCAGCTTAGAAGAGGGCCTCCAAGAGACCCAGTACTTC	CASSLEEGLQETQYF
TRBV7-9	NA	TRBJ1-2	NA	TGTGCCAGCAGCTTCGGCCAGGGTGATGGCTACACCTTC	CASSFGQGDGYTF
TRBV18	NA	TRBJ1-4	TRBD1	TGTGCCAGCTCACAGGGGGCTAATAATGAAAAACTGTTTTTT	CASSQGANNEKLFF
TRBV10-1	NA	TRBJ1-6	NA	TGCGCCACCCTTTTGACGGAGCAGAATTCACCCCTCCACTTT	CATLLTEQNSPLHF
TRBV18	NA	TRBJ2-7	TRBD2	TGTGCCAGCTCACCGACTAGCGGGGGGATCATGGAGCAGTACTTC	CASSPTSGGIMEQYF